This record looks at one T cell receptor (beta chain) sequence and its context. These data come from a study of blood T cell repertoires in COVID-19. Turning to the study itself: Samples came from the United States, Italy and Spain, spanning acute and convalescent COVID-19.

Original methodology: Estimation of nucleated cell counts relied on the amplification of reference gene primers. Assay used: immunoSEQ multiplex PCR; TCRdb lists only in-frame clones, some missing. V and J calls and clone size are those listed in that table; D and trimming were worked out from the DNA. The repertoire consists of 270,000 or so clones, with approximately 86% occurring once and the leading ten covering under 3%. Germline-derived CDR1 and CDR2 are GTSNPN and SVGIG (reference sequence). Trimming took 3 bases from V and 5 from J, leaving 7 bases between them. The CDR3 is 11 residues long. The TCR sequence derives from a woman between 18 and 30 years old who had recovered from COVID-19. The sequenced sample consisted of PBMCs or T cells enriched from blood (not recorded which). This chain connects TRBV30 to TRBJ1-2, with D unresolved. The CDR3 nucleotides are TGTGCCTGGAGGGGCTATTATGGCTACACCTTC. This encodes CAWRGYYGYTF.